The 8 T cell receptor beta chains below come from one sample, sequenced in a study of T cells in Graves' hyperthyroidism and ophthalmopathy. The investigators amplified TCR beta CDR3 regions from RNA transcripts. A set of HTBI primers served as the primers for a first-round RT-PCR of the TCR CDR3. Each CDR3 protein gets one entry after TCRdb re-called the multiplex PCR reads with MiXCR. The sample lists roughly 500,000 distinct CDR3 sequences; 40% to 55% were seen once. Sequenced sample: peripheral blood or thyroid tissue (not recorded which). These receptors were taken from an adult woman with Graves' disease, either hyperthyroidism or ophthalmopathy (not recorded which).

CDR3 nucleotide sequence: TGTGCCACCCTTGGGGCCGGGGAGAAGACCCAGTACTTC. Its protein is CATLGAGEKTQYF. This chain joins TRBV24-1 and TRBJ2-5; either TRBD1 or TRBD2 may supply D (5 bases each). The CDR3 covers 13 residues. Germline V gives CDR1 KGHDR, CDR2 SFDVKD. The V and J ends lost 9 bases and 6 bases respectively, with 16 bases between them.

This chain links TRBV7-2 with TRBJ2-2; D is ambiguous. The CDR3 spans 14 residues. The V gene's germline CDR1 is SGHTA and CDR2 FQGNSA. Trimming cost V 2 bases and J 4 bases, with 8 bases left between them. CDR3 in DNA: TGTGCCAGCAGCTTAAGTCAGTTCACCGGGGAGCTGTTTTTT. It codes for CASSLSQFTGELFF.

Ten or more counts support this clonotype. V is TRBV6-5 and J is TRBJ1-2, with D unclear. Looked up from germline, CDR1 is MNHEY and CDR2 is SVGAGI. There are 12 residues in the CDR3. Trimming took off 5 bases at V and 7 bases at J, with 11 bases between the two ends. The CDR3 region is CASSPRKGGYTF. CDR3 DNA: TGTGCCAGCAGTCCCCGAAAAGGTGGCTACACCTTC.

Only a few counts were recorded for this clonotype. This chain connects TRBV19 to TRBJ1-2; no definite D call. This CDR3 contains 12 residues. V shed 7 bases and J shed 1 base, with 7 bases lying between them. Germline CDR1 is LNHDA and CDR2 is SQIVND (reference sequence). The CDR3 spells CASTTINYGYTF. CDR3 nucleotides: TGTGCCAGTACGACAATTAACTATGGCTACACCTTC. Combining the CDR3 with reference TRBV19 and TRBJ1-2 gives the whole variable domain DGGITQSPKYLFRKEGQNVTLSCEQNLNHDAMYWYRQDPGQGLRLIYYSQIVNDFQKGDIAEGYSVSREKKESFPLTVTSAQKNPTAFYLCASTTINYGYTFGSGTRLTVV.

This clonotype has just a few counts. The chain recombines TRBV28 with TRBJ2-7; D gene ambiguous. Per the germline V gene, CDR1 is MDHEN and CDR2 is SYDVKM. V shed 7 bases and J shed 6 bases, with 13 bases lying between them. The CDR3 is made up of 12 amino acids. The CDR3 DNA sequence: TGTGCCAGCAATGGCCTCTCGAGCGAGCAGTACTTC. Translation: CASNGLSSEQYF.

This clonotype has just a few counts. The V call is TRBV7-2, the J call TRBJ1-6, with 7 bases matching TRBD1. Losses at the gene ends were 3 bases for V and 4 bases for J; bases not matched to a gene: 3. The CDR3 length is 15 residues. Per the germline V gene, CDR1 is SGHTA and CDR2 is FQGNSA. The CDR3 DNA follows: TGTGCCAGCAGCTTTTACAGGGGATATAATTCACCCCTCCACTTT. Translated, it gives CASSFYRGYNSPLHF.

The rearrangement joins TRBV29-1 to TRBJ2-3; D is possibly TRBD1 (6 bases). Trimming cost V 4 bases and J 0 bases, with 14 bases left between them. The CDR3 contains 15 residues. CDR1 is SQVTM, CDR2 ANQGSEA, per germline. The CDR3 DNA sequence: TGCAGCGTTGGGACAGCACACTCTAGCACAGATACGCAGTATTTT. Its translation: CSVGTAHSSTDTQYF.

The gene calls are TRBV7-8 and TRBJ2-7; 8 bases match TRBD1. With V trimmed by 2 bases and J by 4 bases, 7 bases remained unmatched. The CDR3 sequence is 15 residues long. Germline loops: CDR1 SGHVS, CDR2 FQNEAQ. CDR3 nucleotides: TGTGCCAGCAGCTTAAGACAGGGGTGGGGGTACGAGCAGTACTTC. This codes for CASSLRQGWGYEQYF.